One sample yielded the 24 T cell receptor beta chains listed below, sequenced in a study of T cells after yellow fever vaccination (dated by TCRdb to about 2019). The treatment or condition label corresponds to: live attenuated yellow fever vaccine strain. Library preparation was by 5' RACE. Sequenced using an Illumina HiSeq 2500. TCRdb reprocessed the public reads (quality trimming at Q25 with fastp, clone calling with MiXCR) and kept in-frame beta chains. Each entry merges the rows of one CDR3 protein and shows their most common DNA and genes. The table for this sample lists 500,000 to 650,000 distinct CDR3 sequences; 17% of them were counted only once. 17% of the sample comes from the top ten. Sequences were derived from PBMCs, sampled 4 to 5 days after the first yellow fever vaccination. Receptors originate from a young man who received the YFV17D yellow fever vaccine.

This clonotype has a handful of counts. The gene calls are TRBV20-1 and TRBJ2-6; unclear D gene. Trimming shortened V by 1 base and J by 2 bases, and 6 bases separated the two germline ends. This CDR3 region has 14 residues. In germline, CDR1 is DFQATT, CDR2 SNEGSKA (reference sequence). CDR3 sequence reads: CSARVGPGANVLTF. The DNA for the CDR3 is TGCAGTGCTAGAGTGGGCCCTGGGGCCAACGTCCTGACTTTC.

The sample holds many counts of this clonotype. This chain joins TRBV5-1 and TRBJ2-3; a possible D gene is TRBD1 (5 bases). Deletions cut 6 bases from V and 0 bases from J, with 11 bases between. The CDR3 is 14 amino acids. Germline-derived CDR1 and CDR2 are SGHRS and YFSETQ. In nucleotides, the CDR3 is TGCGCCAGCAATAGGGGTGGAAGCACAGATACGCAGTATTTT. Translation gives CASNRGGSTDTQYF.

This chain joins TRBV5-1 and TRBJ2-1; 12 bases align to TRBD2. This CDR3 comprises 16 residues. Germline CDR1 SGHRS, CDR2 YFSETQ. V lost 5 bases to trimming and J lost 0 bases; unmatched junction nucleotides: 3. The chain's CDR3 is CASRPGLAGSYNEQFF. The CDR3 DNA is TGCGCCAGCAGGCCGGGACTAGCGGGCTCCTACAATGAGCAGTTCTTC.

The table lists this clonotype with a few counts. The chain couples TRBV4-3 to TRBJ2-7; no clear D. This CDR3 spans 13 amino acids. The germline V gene has CDR1 LGHNA and CDR2 YSLEER. Trimming took off 4 bases at V and 7 bases at J, with 14 bases between the two ends. As DNA, the CDR3 is TGCGCCAGCAGCCGGGTTTCAGGTGTAGAGCAGTACTTC. Translating gives CASSRVSGVEQYF.

In its sample, this clonotype was seen a few times. This chain joins TRBV6-2 or TRBV6-3 and TRBJ2-7; 7 bases fit TRBD1. The CDR3 has 16 amino acids. Germline V CDR1 and CDR2: MNHEY, SVGEGT. J was trimmed by 2 bases and V by 2 bases; bases with no gene match: 9. The CDR3 DNA reads as TGTGCCAGCAGTTACGCGACCCTGGGACAGACCTACGAGCAGTACGTC. This translates into CASSYATLGQTYEQYV.

A few counts support this clonotype. V usage is TRBV27 and J usage is TRBJ1-3, with D unclear. The CDR3 covers 15 residues. The germline gives CDR1 MNHEY, CDR2 SMNVEV (reference sequence). The V end was cut by 5 bases, the J end by 0 bases, with 11 bases between. As DNA, the CDR3 is TGTGCCAGCAGTCGTTTGGCGAGCTCTGGAAACACCATATATTTT. The encoded protein is CASSRLASSGNTIYF.

The V call is TRBV4-1, the J call TRBJ2-2; D remains ambiguous. Trimming took off 3 bases at V and 1 base at J, with 9 bases between the two ends. The CDR3 extends over 15 amino acids. The germline V gene encodes CDR1 MGHRA and CDR2 YSYEKL. CDR3 loop: CASSQAPGNTGELFF. DNA for the CDR3: TGCGCCAGCAGCCAGGCACCAGGGAACACCGGGGAGCTGTTTTTT.

J is TRBJ2-5 and V is TRBV11-2; D perhaps matches TRBD1 (5 bases). The germline V and J ends were trimmed by 0 bases and 1 base, with 12 bases remaining between them. CDR3 size: 16 residues. CDR1 and CDR2 (germline): SGHAT, FQNNGV. CDR3 sequence: CASSLDPRAIQETQYF. CDR3 bases: TGTGCCAGCAGCTTAGACCCCAGGGCTATCCAAGAGACCCAGTACTTC.

This clonotype was observed a few times. The chain uses TRBV9 and TRBJ1-4; no clear D. Germline loops: CDR1 SGDLS, CDR2 YYNGEE. V was trimmed by 3 bases and J by 6 bases, leaving 15 bases between them. The CDR3 covers 15 residues. DNA for the CDR3: TGTGCCAGCAGCGCCACACCTCTTGGAGATGAAAAACTGTTTTTT. As protein: CASSATPLGDEKLFF.

Here the CDR3 reads CASSYSWVHLEQYF. CDR3 bases: TGTGCCAGCAGTTACTCATGGGTCCACCTCGAGCAGTACTTC. This sequence joins TRBV6-5 and TRBJ2-7; D uncertain. Trimming removed 0 bases at V and 6 bases at J, with 12 bases between. In germline, CDR1 is MNHEY, CDR2 SVGAGI. This CDR3 has 14 amino acids.

This clonotype appeared a few times. The chain carries TRBV9 and TRBJ1-2, with D perhaps matching TRBD1 (5 bases). Trimming removed 3 bases at V and 6 bases at J, with 12 bases between. CDR1 and CDR2 from the germline V gene are SGDLS and YYNGEE. This CDR3 region has 13 residues. The CDR3 loop reads CASSAGIGNGYTF. The CDR3 region has the DNA TGTGCCAGCAGCGCAGGGATAGGGAATGGCTACACCTTC.

The chain couples TRBV14 to TRBJ1-1; D is possibly TRBD1 (5 bases). The CDR3 has 14 amino acids. V was trimmed by 1 base and J by 6 bases, leaving 12 bases between them. Germline V gene lookup returns CDR1 SGHDN and CDR2 FVKESK. This CDR3 is CASSQGAGYAEAFF. The CDR3, as DNA: TGTGCCAGCAGCCAAGGGGCAGGGTACGCTGAAGCTTTCTTT. Together with reference TRBV14 and TRBJ1-1, the CDR3 gives the full variable domain: EAGVTQFPSHSVIEKGQTVTLRCDPISGHDNLYWYRRVMGKEIKFLLHFVKESKQDESGMPNNRFLAERTGGTYSTLKVQPAELEDSGVYFCASSQGAGYAEAFFGQGTRLTVV.

This clonotype came up a few times. The chain has TRBV20-1 and TRBJ1-3; maybe TRBD1 (6 bases). V was clipped by 5 bases and J by 4 bases, with 21 bases between them. Germline-derived CDR1 and CDR2 are DFQATT and SNEGSKA (reference sequence). The CDR3 runs 16 residues. CDR3 sequence (DNA): TGCAGTGCTCTCAGGGGCAGGGCGGGCTGGGGAAACACCATATATTTT. Its protein is CSALRGRAGWGNTIYF.

The rearrangement joins TRBV11-2 to TRBJ2-5; no clear D gene. Trimming cost V 5 bases and J 9 bases, with 13 bases left between them. CDR1 and CDR2 (germline): SGHAT, FQNNGV. CDR3 length equals 12 residues. The CDR3 protein is CASSPDRLPQYF. For the CDR3, the DNA is TGTGCCAGCAGCCCGGACCGGTTACCCCAGTACTTC. Based on the CDR3 plus reference TRBV11-2 and TRBJ2-5, the full variable domain is EAGVAQSPRYKIIEKRQSVAFWCNPISGHATLYWYQQILGQGPKLLIQFQNNGVVDDSQLPKDRFSAERLKGVDSTLKIQPAKLEDSAVYLCASSPDRLPQYFGPGTRLLVL.

The chain uses TRBV6-6 and TRBJ1-1; D remains ambiguous. The CDR3 is 13 residues long. Germline loops: CDR1 MNHNY, CDR2 SVGAGI (reference sequence). The V end lost 6 bases, the J end lost 4 bases, and 12 bases lay between the germline ends. The CDR3 reads CASREGWGTEAFF. CDR3 in DNA: TGTGCCAGCAGAGAGGGCTGGGGCACTGAAGCTTTCTTT.

The chain recombines TRBV4-3 with TRBJ2-3; 14 positions match TRBD2. The V gene's germline CDR1 is LGHNA and CDR2 YSLEER. There are 16 residues in the CDR3. V trimming: 4 bases; J trimming: 7 bases; junction bases outside the gene matches: 7. CDR3 amino acids: CASSPIWTSGGNTQYF. The CDR3 nucleotides are TGCGCCAGCAGCCCGATCTGGACTAGCGGGGGGAATACGCAGTATTTT.

The chain joins TRBV12-3 or TRBV12-4 to TRBJ2-2; no clear D gene. V lost 0 bases and J 9 bases, leaving 2 bases between the germline ends. This CDR3 contains 11 residues. CDR3 sequence reads: CASSLARELFF. For the CDR3, the DNA is TGTGCCAGCAGTTTAGCCAGGGAGCTGTTTTTT.

This chain uses TRBV6-2 or TRBV6-3 with TRBJ2-7, with a tentative D call TRBD2 (6 bases). V shed 6 bases and J shed 2 bases, with 20 bases lying between them. The CDR3 has 16 residues. CDR1 is MNHEY, CDR2 SVGEGT, per germline. CDR3 bases: TGTGCCAGCAGAACTATTACGGGACTTCCCGCCTACGAGCAGTACTTC. It translates to CASRTITGLPAYEQYF.

The chain is built from TRBV6-5 and TRBJ2-5, with 9 nucleotides matching TRBD2. CDR1 is MNHEY, CDR2 SVGAGI, per germline. This CDR3 contains 14 residues. V was clipped by 2 bases and J by 5 bases; unmatched bases: 3. CDR3 residues: CASSYQGLAETQYF. CDR3 sequence (DNA): TGTGCCAGCAGTTACCAGGGACTAGCTGAGACCCAGTACTTC.

This rearrangement joins TRBV5-1 to TRBJ2-3; D may correspond to TRBD1 or TRBD2 (5 bases each). Germline CDR1 SGHRS, CDR2 YFSETQ. The CDR3 is 15 residues long. V dropped 4 bases and J dropped 2 bases, with 14 bases sitting between them. CDR3 loop: CASSVEGPDTDTQYF. In DNA form, the CDR3 reads TGCGCCAGCAGCGTAGAGGGGCCCGACACAGATACGCAGTATTTT.

The CDR3 loop is CASSRLGTDGYTQYF. Here the CDR3 DNA reads TGTGCCAGCAGCCGCCTCGGGACCGACGGATATACGCAGTATTTT. J is TRBJ2-3 and V is TRBV3-1; TRBD1 or TRBD2 may be the D gene (5 bases each). The germline gives CDR1 LGHDT, CDR2 YNNKEL (reference sequence). CDR3 size: 15 residues. Trimming removed 4 bases at V and 7 bases at J, with 18 bases between.

This clonotype was seen a handful of times. The chain combines TRBV5-1 with TRBJ2-1; possibly TRBD2 for D (6 bases). The V end lost 4 bases, the J end lost 0 bases, and 11 bases lay between the germline ends. Germline V CDR1 and CDR2: SGHRS, YFSETQ. This CDR3 is built from 15 residues. Written as DNA, the CDR3 is TGCGCCAGCAGCCCATCGACTAGCTCCTACAATGAGCAGTTCTTC. Encoded protein: CASSPSTSSYNEQFF.

This clonotype was found a few times. J is TRBJ1-2 and V is TRBV5-1; the D is unclear. Per the germline V gene, CDR1 is SGHRS and CDR2 is YFSETQ. V dropped 2 bases and J dropped 4 bases, with 15 bases sitting between them. CDR3 length equals 15 residues. CDR3 coding DNA: TGCGCCAGCAGCTTAGGCCTCACAGAATTCTATGGCTACACCTTC. It yields the protein CASSLGLTEFYGYTF.

This rearrangement joins TRBV7-8 to TRBJ1-1; TRBD1 is a possible D gene (6 bases). Germline-derived CDR1 and CDR2 are SGHVS and FQNEAQ. The V and J ends lost 5 bases and 1 base respectively, with 20 bases between them. This CDR3 region has 17 residues. The CDR3 reads CASSLYRGVGANTEAFF. The CDR3 DNA sequence: TGTGCCAGCAGCCTCTATAGGGGGGTGGGTGCGAACACTGAAGCTTTCTTT.